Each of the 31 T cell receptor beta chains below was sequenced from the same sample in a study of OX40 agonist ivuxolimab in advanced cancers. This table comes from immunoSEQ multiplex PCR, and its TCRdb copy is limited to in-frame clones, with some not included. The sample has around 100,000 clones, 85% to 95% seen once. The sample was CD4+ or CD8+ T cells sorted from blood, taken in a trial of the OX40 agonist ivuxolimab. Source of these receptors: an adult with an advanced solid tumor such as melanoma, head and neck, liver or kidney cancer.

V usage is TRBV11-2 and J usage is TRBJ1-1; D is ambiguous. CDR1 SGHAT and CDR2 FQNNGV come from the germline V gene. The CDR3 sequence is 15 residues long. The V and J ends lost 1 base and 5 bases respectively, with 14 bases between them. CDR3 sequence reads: CASSLARTFRTEAFF. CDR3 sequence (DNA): TGTGCCAGCAGCTTAGCCCGGACTTTTAGGACTGAAGCTTTCTTT.

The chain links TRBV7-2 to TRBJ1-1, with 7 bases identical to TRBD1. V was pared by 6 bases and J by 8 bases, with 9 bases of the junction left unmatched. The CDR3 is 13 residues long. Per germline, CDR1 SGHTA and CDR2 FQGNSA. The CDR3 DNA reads TGTGCCAGCAGTCGAAACAGGGGCGGGGAAGCTTTCTTT. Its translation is CASSRNRGGEAFF.

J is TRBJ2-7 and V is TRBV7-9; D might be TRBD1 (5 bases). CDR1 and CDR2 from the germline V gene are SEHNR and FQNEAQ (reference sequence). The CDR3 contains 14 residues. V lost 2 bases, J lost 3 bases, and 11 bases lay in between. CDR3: CASSLPQDIYEQYF. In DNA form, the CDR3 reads TGTGCCAGCAGCTTACCCCAGGACATCTACGAGCAGTACTTC. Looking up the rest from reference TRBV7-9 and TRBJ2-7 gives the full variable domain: DTGVSQNPRHKITKRGQNVTFRCDPISEHNRLYWYRQTLGQGPEFLTYFQNEAQLEKSRLLSDRFSAERPKGSFSTLEIQRTEQGDSAMYLCASSLPQDIYEQYFGPGTRLTVT.

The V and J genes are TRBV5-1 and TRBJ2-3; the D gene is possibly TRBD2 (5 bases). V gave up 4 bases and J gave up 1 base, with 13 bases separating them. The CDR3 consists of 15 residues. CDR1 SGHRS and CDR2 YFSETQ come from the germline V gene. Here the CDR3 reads CASSRRVGGTDTQYF. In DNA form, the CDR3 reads TGCGCCAGCAGCCGTCGGGTCGGGGGCACAGATACGCAGTATTTT.

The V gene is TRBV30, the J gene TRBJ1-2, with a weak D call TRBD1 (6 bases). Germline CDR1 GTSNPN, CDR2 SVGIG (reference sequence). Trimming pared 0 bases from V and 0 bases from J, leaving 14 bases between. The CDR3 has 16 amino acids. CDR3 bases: TGTGCCTGGAGTGTACTCCCGACAGGAGCTAACTATGGCTACACCTTC. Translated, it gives CAWSVLPTGANYGYTF.

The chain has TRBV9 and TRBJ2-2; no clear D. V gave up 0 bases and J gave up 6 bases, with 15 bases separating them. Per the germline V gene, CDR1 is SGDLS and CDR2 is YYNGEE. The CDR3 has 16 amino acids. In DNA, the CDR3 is TGTGCCAGCAGCGTAGAAGCAGTCTCCGTCCCCGGGGAGCTGTTTTTT. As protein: CASSVEAVSVPGELFF.

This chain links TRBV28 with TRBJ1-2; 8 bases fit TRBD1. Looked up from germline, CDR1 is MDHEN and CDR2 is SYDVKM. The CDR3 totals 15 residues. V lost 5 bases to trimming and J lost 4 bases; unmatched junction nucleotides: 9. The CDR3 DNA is TGTGCCAGCAGTAACCCCCAGGGGGCCGGCTATGGCTACACCTTC. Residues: CASSNPQGAGYGYTF.

CDR3 coding DNA: TGTGCCAGCAGCTTAAATTTCCGGGAGACCCAGTACTTC. Protein product: CASSLNFRETQYF. This chain uses TRBV7-3 with TRBJ2-5; no clear D. CDR1 and CDR2 (germline): SGHTA, FQGTGA. Trimming pared 1 base from V and 5 bases from J, leaving 8 bases between. The length of the CDR3 is 13 residues.

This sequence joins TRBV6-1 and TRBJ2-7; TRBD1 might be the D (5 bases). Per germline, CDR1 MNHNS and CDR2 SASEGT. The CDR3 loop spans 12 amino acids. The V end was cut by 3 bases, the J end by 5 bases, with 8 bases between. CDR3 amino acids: CASSDRVHEQYV. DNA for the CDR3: TGTGCCAGCAGTGACAGGGTCCACGAGCAGTACGTC.

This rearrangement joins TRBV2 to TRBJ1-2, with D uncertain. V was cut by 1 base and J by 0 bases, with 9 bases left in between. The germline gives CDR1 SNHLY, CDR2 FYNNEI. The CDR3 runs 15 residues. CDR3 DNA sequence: TGTGCCAGCAGTGAAGGAAGGGCGTCTAACTATGGCTACACCTTC. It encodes CASSEGRASNYGYTF.

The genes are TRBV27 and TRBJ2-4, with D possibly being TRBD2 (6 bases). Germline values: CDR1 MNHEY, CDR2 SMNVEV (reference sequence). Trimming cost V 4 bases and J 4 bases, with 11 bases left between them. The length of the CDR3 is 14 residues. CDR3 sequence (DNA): TGTGCCAGCAGTTCTAAGGGAGGTAAAAACATTCAGTACTTC. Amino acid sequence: CASSSKGGKNIQYF.

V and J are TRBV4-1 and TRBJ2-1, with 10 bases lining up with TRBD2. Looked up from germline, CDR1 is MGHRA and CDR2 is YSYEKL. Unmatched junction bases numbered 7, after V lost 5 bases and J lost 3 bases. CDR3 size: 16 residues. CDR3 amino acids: CASSIRLAGDYNEQFF. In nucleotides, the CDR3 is TGCGCCAGCAGCATCCGACTAGCGGGCGACTACAATGAGCAGTTCTTC.

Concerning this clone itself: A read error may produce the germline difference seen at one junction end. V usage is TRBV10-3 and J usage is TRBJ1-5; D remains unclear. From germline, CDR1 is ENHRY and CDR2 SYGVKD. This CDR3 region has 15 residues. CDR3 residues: CAISEDGDGNQLQHF. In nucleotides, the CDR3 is TGTGCCATCAGTGAGGACGGGGATGGCAATCAGCTCCAGCATTTT.

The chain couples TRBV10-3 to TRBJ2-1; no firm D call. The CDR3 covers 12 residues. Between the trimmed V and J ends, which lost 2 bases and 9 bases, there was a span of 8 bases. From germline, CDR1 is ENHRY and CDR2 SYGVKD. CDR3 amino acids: CAISEDGVEQFF. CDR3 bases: TGTGCCATCAGTGAGGATGGGGTTGAGCAGTTCTTC.

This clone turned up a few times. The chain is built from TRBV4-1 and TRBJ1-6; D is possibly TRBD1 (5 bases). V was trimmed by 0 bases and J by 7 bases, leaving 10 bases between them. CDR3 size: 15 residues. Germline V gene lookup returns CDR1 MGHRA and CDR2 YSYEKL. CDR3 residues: CASSQEVQGNSPLHF. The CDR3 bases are TGCGCCAGCAGCCAAGAAGTGCAGGGCAATTCACCCCTCCACTTT.

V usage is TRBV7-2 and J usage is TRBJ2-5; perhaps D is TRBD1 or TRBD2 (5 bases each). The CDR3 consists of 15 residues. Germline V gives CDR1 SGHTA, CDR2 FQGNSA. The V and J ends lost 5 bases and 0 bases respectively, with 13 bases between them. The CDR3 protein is CASSPLWGYQETQYF. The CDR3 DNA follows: TGTGCCAGCAGCCCCCTCTGGGGGTACCAAGAGACCCAGTACTTC. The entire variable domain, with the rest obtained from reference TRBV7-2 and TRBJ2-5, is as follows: GAGVSQSPSNKVTEKGKDVELRCDPISGHTALYWYRQSLGQGLEFLIYFQGNSAPDKSGLPSDRFSAERTGGSVSTLTIQRTQQEDSAVYLCASSPLWGYQETQYFGPGTRLLVL.

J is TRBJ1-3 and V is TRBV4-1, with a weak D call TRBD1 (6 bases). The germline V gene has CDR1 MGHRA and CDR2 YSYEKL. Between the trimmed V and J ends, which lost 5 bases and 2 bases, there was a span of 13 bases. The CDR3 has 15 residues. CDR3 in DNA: TGCGCCAGCAGCGTACCGACAGGAACTGGAAACACCATATATTTT. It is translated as CASSVPTGTGNTIYF.

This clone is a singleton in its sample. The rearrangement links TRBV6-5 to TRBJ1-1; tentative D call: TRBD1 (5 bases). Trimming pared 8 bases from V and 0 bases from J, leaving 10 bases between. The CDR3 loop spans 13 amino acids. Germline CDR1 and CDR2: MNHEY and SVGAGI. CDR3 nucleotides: TGTGCCAGCCTGGGACGGATGAACACTGAAGCTTTCTTT. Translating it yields CASLGRMNTEAFF.

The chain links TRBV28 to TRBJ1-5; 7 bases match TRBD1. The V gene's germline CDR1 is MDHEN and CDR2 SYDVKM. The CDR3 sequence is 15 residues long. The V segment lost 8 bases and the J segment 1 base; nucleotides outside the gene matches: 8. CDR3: CASQGRQGSNQPQHF. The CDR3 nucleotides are TGTGCCAGCCAGGGGCGACAGGGAAGCAATCAGCCCCAGCATTTT.

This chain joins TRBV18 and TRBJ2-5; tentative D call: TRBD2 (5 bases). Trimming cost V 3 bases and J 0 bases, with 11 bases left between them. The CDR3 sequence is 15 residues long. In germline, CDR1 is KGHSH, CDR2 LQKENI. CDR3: CASSPKLGYQETQYF. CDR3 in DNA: TGTGCCAGCTCACCCAAACTAGGTTACCAAGAGACCCAGTACTTC.

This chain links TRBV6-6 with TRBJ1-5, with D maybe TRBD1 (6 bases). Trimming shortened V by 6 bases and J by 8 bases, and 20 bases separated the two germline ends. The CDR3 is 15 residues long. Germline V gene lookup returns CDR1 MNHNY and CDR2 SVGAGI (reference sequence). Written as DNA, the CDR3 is TGTGCCAGCAGATCCTTTAGGGGGGGCCTGGAGCCCCAGCATTTT. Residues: CASRSFRGGLEPQHF.

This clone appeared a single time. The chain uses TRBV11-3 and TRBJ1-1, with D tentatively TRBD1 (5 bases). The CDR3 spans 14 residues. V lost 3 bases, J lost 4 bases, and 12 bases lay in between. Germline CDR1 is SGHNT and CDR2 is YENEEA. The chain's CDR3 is CASSLFLGGTEAFF. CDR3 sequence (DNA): TGTGCCAGCAGCTTGTTTCTCGGGGGCACTGAAGCTTTCTTT.

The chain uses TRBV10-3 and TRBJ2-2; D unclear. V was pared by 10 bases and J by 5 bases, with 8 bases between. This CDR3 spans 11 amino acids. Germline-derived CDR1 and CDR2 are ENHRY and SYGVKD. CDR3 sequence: CASLSTGELFF. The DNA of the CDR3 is TGTGCCAGCCTCAGTACCGGGGAGCTGTTTTTT.

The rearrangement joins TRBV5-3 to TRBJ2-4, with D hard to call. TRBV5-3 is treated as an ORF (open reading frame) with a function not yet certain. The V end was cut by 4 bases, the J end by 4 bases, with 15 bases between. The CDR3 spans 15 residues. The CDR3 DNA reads TGTGCCAGAAGCCCTTCCGGGTTCGGAAAAAACATTCAGTACTTC. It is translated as CARSPSGFGKNIQYF.

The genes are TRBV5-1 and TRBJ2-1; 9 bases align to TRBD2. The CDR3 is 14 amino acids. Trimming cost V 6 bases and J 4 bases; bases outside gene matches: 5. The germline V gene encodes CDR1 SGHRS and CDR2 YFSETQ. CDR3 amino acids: CASKLAGVYNEQFF. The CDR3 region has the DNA TGCGCCAGCAAATTAGCGGGAGTTTACAATGAGCAGTTCTTC.

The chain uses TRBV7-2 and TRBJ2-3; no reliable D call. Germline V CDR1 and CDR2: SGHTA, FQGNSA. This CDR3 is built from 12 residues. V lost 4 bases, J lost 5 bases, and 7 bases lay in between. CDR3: CASSYIGDTQYF. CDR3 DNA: TGTGCCAGCAGCTACATAGGAGATACGCAGTATTTT.

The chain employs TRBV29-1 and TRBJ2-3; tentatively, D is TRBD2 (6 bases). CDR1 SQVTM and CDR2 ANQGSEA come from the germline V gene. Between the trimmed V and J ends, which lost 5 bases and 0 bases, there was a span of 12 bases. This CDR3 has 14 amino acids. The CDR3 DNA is TGCAGCGTTACGGGACTCTCTAGCACAGATACGCAGTATTTT. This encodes CSVTGLSSTDTQYF.

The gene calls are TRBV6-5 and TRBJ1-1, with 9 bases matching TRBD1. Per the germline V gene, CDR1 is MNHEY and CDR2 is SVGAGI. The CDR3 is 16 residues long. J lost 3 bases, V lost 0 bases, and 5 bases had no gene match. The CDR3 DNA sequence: TGTGCCAGCAGTTACTCGAGGGACAGGGCGGACACTGAAGCTTTCTTT. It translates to CASSYSRDRADTEAFF.

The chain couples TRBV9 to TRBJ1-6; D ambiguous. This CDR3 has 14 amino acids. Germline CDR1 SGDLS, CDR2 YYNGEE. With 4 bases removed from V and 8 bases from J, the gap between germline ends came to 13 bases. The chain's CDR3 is CASSRRREDSPLHF. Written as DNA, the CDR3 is TGTGCCAGCAGCCGTCGACGGGAAGATTCACCCCTCCACTTT.

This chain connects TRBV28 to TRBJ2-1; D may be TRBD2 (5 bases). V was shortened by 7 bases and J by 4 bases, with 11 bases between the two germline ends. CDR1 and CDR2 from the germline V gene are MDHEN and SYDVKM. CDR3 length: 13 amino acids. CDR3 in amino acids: CASKGAVYNEQFF. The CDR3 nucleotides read TGTGCCAGCAAAGGAGCGGTGTACAATGAGCAGTTCTTC.

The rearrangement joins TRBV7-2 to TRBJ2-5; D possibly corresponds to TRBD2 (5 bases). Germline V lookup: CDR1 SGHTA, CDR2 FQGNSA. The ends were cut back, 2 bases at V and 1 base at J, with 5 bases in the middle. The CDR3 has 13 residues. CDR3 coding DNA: TGTGCCAGCAGCTTACGGGGCCAAGAGACCCAGTACTTC. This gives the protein CASSLRGQETQYF.